These 23 T cell receptor beta chains came from one sample sequenced in a study of T cells in Graves' hyperthyroidism and ophthalmopathy. It was RNA transcripts that yielded the amplified TCR beta CDR3 regions. With the HTBI primer set, the TCR CDR3 went through a first round of RT-PCR. TCRdb reprocessed the multiplex PCR reads with MiXCR, giving one entry per CDR3 protein. The sample holds hundreds of thousands of distinct CDR3 sequences, roughly 14% seen once. Source material: blood. The receptors were gathered from a man aged 18 to 30 with Graves' ophthalmopathy.

The sample holds many counts of this clonotype. Here the CDR3 DNA reads TGTGCCAGCAGCTTCAGTACAGACTCCTACAATGAGCAGTTCTTC. Translated, it gives CASSFSTDSYNEQFF. This sequence joins TRBV11-1 and TRBJ2-1; the D is unclear. The CDR3 spans 15 residues. The germline gives CDR1 SGHAT, CDR2 FQDESV (reference sequence). Trimming removed 3 bases from V and 0 bases from J, with 9 bases in between.

This clonotype was seen at least ten times. This chain links TRBV3-1 with TRBJ2-1; 11 bases are a match to TRBD2. V lost 4 bases, J lost 10 bases, and 9 bases stayed unmatched. The CDR3 has 15 amino acids. Germline V lookup: CDR1 LGHDT, CDR2 YNNKEL (reference sequence). For the CDR3, the DNA is TGTGCCAGCAGCCCTCTAGCGGGGGGAACGGAAGAGCAGTTCTTC. Amino acids: CASSPLAGGTEEQFF.

This rearrangement joins TRBV5-6 to TRBJ1-2; possibly TRBD1 for D (5 bases). The germline V and J ends were trimmed by 0 bases and 5 bases, with 17 bases remaining between them. CDR3 length: 16 amino acids. Germline V gene data show CDR1 as SGHDT and CDR2 as YYEEEE. The CDR3 protein is CASSLVDRDGSYGYTF. The CDR3 DNA reads as TGTGCCAGCAGCTTGGTAGACCGGGACGGATCATATGGCTACACCTTC.

In this sample, this clonotype turned up many times. The V and J genes are TRBV20-1 and TRBJ2-1; possible D gene TRBD2, 6 bases. Germline assignment: CDR1 DFQATT and CDR2 SNEGSKA (reference sequence). The CDR3 sequence is 16 residues long. The germline V and J ends were trimmed by 0 bases and 7 bases, with 19 bases remaining between them. The CDR3 bases are TGCAGTGCTAGAGATCGTATGACGGGGGAGACGAATGAGCAGTTCTTC. This codes for CSARDRMTGETNEQFF.

In this sample, this clonotype turned up many times. The chain combines TRBV15 with TRBJ2-7, with 11 bases fitting TRBD2. CDR1 and CDR2 from the germline V gene are LNHNV and YYDKDF (reference sequence). CDR3 length: 15 amino acids. The ends lost 0 bases at V and 6 bases at J; junction bases unmatched: 4. The CDR3 loop is CATSRDRGLAGEQYF. The CDR3 DNA reads TGTGCCACCAGCAGAGATCGTGGACTAGCGGGCGAGCAGTACTTC.

This clonotype has a count of ten or more. J is TRBJ2-2 and V is TRBV5-1; 9 bases map to TRBD2. This CDR3 is built from 19 residues. Trimming at V came to 4 bases and at J to 3 bases, leaving 16 bases not matched to a gene. Germline loops: CDR1 SGHRS, CDR2 YFSETQ. CDR3 in DNA: TGCGCCAGCAGCAGCGGGAGGCGTCCCGCTCGTCCGGACACCGGGGAGCTGTTTTTT. This sequence encodes CASSSGRRPARPDTGELFF.

This clonotype was observed a few times. The chain carries TRBV19 and TRBJ2-7; tentative D call: TRBD1 (6 bases). Germline loops: CDR1 LNHDA, CDR2 SQIVND (reference sequence). This CDR3 has 13 amino acids. Trimming removed 4 bases at V and 6 bases at J, with 13 bases between. The CDR3 loop is CASSTATGSEQYF. For the CDR3, the DNA is TGTGCCAGTAGTACAGCGACAGGTTCCGAGCAGTACTTC.

This clonotype showed up many times. The chain recombines TRBV7-9 with TRBJ1-1; D gene uncertain. The CDR3 has 17 residues. Per the germline V gene, CDR1 is SEHNR and CDR2 is FQNEAQ (reference sequence). V gave up 5 bases and J gave up 1 base, with 20 bases separating them. The CDR3 region is CASSPTLGPSSNTEAFF. In nucleotides, the CDR3 is TGTGCCAGCAGCCCTACACTAGGGCCCAGTTCGAACACTGAAGCTTTCTTT.

In this sample, this clonotype turned up many times. The DNA for the CDR3 is TGTGCCAGCAGTACAGGACTAGCGGGGGGGCCTCGGGAGACCCAGTACTTC. This translates into CASSTGLAGGPRETQYF. The chain combines TRBV12-3 or TRBV12-4 with TRBJ2-5; 15 bases align to TRBD2. The CDR3 loop spans 17 amino acids. After removal of 5 bases from V and 5 bases from J, the junction contained 9 bases not matched to a gene.

In its sample, this clonotype was seen many times. J is TRBJ1-3 and V is TRBV12-3 or TRBV12-4; no reliable D call. CDR3 length: 12 amino acids. Trimming removed 3 bases from V and 4 bases from J, with 4 bases in between. The CDR3 sequence is CASSFQGNTIYF. CDR3 nucleotide sequence: TGTGCCAGCAGTTTTCAAGGAAACACCATATATTTT.

Regarding this clonotype: It may be a read error: a sequence one base away is much more abundant. V is TRBV5-1 and J is TRBJ1-4, with 9 bases identical to TRBD1. The germline CDR1 and CDR2 sequences are SGHRS and YFSETQ. The CDR3 consists of 15 residues. The CDR3: CASKGQGRDNGKLFF. CDR3 DNA: TGCGCCAGCAAAGGACAGGGGCGGGATAATGGAAAACTGTTTTTT. Variable domain in full (rest from reference TRBV5-1 and TRBJ1-4): KAGVTQTPRYLIKTRGQQVTLSCSPISGHRSVSWYQQTPGQGLQFLFEYFSETQRNKGNFPGRFSGRQFSNSRSEMNVSTLELGDSALYLCASKGQGRDNGKLFFGSGTQLSVL.

J is TRBJ1-2 and V is TRBV5-1, with 7 bases aligning to TRBD1. The trim removed 0 bases at V and 7 bases at J, leaving 9 bases unmatched. Germline V lookup: CDR1 SGHRS, CDR2 YFSETQ. This CDR3 comprises 15 residues. The CDR3 region is CASSLAITGDFGYTF. The CDR3 DNA follows: TGCGCCAGCAGCTTGGCCATAACAGGGGACTTTGGCTACACCTTC.

This clonotype was counted only a few times. CDR3 residues: CASSQDRVAGVSYEQYF. The CDR3 DNA follows: TGTGCCAGCAGCCAAGATAGGGTAGCGGGAGTCTCCTACGAGCAGTACTTC. This chain joins TRBV4-2 and TRBJ2-7; TRBD2 aligns across 9 bases. This CDR3 comprises 17 residues. Germline assignment: CDR1 LGHNA and CDR2 YNFKEQ. The V and J ends lost 0 bases and 0 bases, in that order; junction bases with no gene match: 6.

This clonotype was recorded a few times. The chain joins TRBV7-8 to TRBJ2-7, with D possibly matching TRBD1 (5 bases). Germline CDR1 reads SGHVS; CDR2 reads FQNEAQ. The CDR3 spans 15 residues. V lost 4 bases and J lost 5, with 18 bases in between. CDR3 residues: CASSSLLGVVHEQYF. The CDR3 DNA reads TGTGCCAGCAGCTCCCTCCTAGGGGTGGTCCACGAGCAGTACTTC.

This clonotype turned up a few times. The chain has TRBV7-9 and TRBJ1-2, with D unclear. The germline V and J ends were trimmed by 4 bases and 6 bases, with 9 bases remaining between them. This CDR3 has 12 residues. Germline assignment: CDR1 SEHNR and CDR2 FQNEAQ (reference sequence). This CDR3 reads CASSYLRNGYTF. Here the CDR3 DNA reads TGTGCCAGCAGCTACCTGAGGAATGGCTACACCTTC. Supplemented by reference TRBV7-9 and TRBJ1-2, the full variable domain reads DTGVSQNPRHKITKRGQNVTFRCDPISEHNRLYWYRQTLGQGPEFLTYFQNEAQLEKSRLLSDRFSAERPKGSFSTLEIQRTEQGDSAMYLCASSYLRNGYTFGSGTRLTVV.

The table lists this clonotype with many counts. At one end the junction does not follow the germline gene, possibly because of a read error. This chain connects TRBV5-1 to TRBJ1-5; 7 bases match TRBD1. The CDR3 loop spans 14 amino acids. From germline, CDR1 is SGHRS and CDR2 YFSETQ. CDR3 protein: CASSQGQPNQPQHF. As DNA, the CDR3 is TGTGCCAGCAGCCAGGGACAGCCCAATCAGCCCCAGCATTTT.

The rearrangement joins TRBV10-2 to TRBJ1-1, with 10 bases aligning to TRBD1. This CDR3 has 16 amino acids. The V segment lost 3 bases and the J segment 4 bases; nucleotides outside the gene matches: 8. Per the germline V gene, CDR1 is WSHSY and CDR2 is SAAADI. DNA of the CDR3: TGCGCCAGCAGTGATCTGGGACAGGGGAGTCTCACTGAAGCTTTCTTT. Translation gives CASSDLGQGSLTEAFF.

This clonotype came up many times. This rearrangement joins TRBV7-9 to TRBJ2-1, with D hard to call. The CDR3 covers 15 residues. V lost 5 bases and J lost 0, with 11 bases in between. Looked up from germline, CDR1 is SEHNR and CDR2 is FQNEAQ (reference sequence). In DNA form, the CDR3 reads TGTGCCAGCAGCCAAGCCGGATCCTCCTACAATGAGCAGTTCTTC. The encoded protein is CASSQAGSSYNEQFF.

The rearrangement joins TRBV15 to TRBJ1-3, with a possible D match to TRBD1 (6 bases). The germline V gene has CDR1 LNHNV and CDR2 YYDKDF (reference sequence). There are 16 residues in the CDR3. Trimming cost V 3 bases and J 7 bases, with 19 bases left between them. Here the CDR3 reads CATSRTDRSFRNTIYF. CDR3 coding DNA: TGTGCCACCAGCAGGACCGACAGGTCTTTCCGGAACACCATATATTTT.

This clonotype was recorded many times. The V gene is TRBV5-6, the J gene TRBJ2-3; D call uncertain. CDR1 and CDR2 (germline): SGHDT, YYEEEE. V lost 0 bases, J lost 4 bases, and 6 bases lay in between. The CDR3 is 13 amino acids. CDR3 in amino acids: CASSLEGSDTQYF. DNA of the CDR3: TGTGCCAGCAGCTTGGAAGGCTCAGATACGCAGTATTTT.

This clonotype has ten or more counts. The chain uses TRBV3-1 and TRBJ2-1, with 7 bases fitting TRBD1. The CDR3 length is 15 residues. Unmatched junction bases numbered 12, after V lost 5 bases and J lost 8 bases. Germline-derived CDR1 and CDR2 are LGHDT and YNNKEL (reference sequence). Written as DNA, the CDR3 is TGTGCCAGCAGCTCTAGACAGGGAGAAATTGATGAGCAGTTCTTC. This sequence encodes CASSSRQGEIDEQFF.

This clonotype was counted a few times. The CDR3 spells CATSDSGPFYGYTF. CDR3 DNA sequence: TGTGCCACCAGTGACTCCGGGCCCTTCTATGGCTACACCTTC. The J gene is TRBJ1-2, the V gene TRBV24-1; no clear D gene. V dropped 4 bases and J dropped 4 bases, with 12 bases sitting between them. CDR3 length: 14 residues. Germline-derived CDR1 and CDR2 are KGHDR and SFDVKD.

This clonotype was seen repeatedly, ten times or more. The chain employs TRBV4-1 and TRBJ2-7, with 9 bases fitting TRBD2. The CDR3 is 16 residues long. The V and J ends lost 0 bases and 2 bases, in that order; junction bases with no gene match: 5. Germline loops: CDR1 MGHRA, CDR2 YSYEKL. CDR3 DNA sequence: TGCGCCAGCAGCCAAGATGTCGCTAGCGGGGCCTACGAGCAGTACTTC. Its translation is CASSQDVASGAYEQYF.